These T cell receptor beta chains were read from a single sample in a study of blood T cells in healthy people across ages. TCRdb recomputed calls from the 5' RACE reads with MiXCR, one row per CDR3 protein. The sample shows approximately 780,000 distinct CDR3 sequences, about 26% of them seen only once. The same data also contributed to another study, on T cells of mothers and their children.

Sequenced sample: blood. The source is a boy aged 10-17 years in good health. CDR3s include the opening cysteine and the closing phenylalanine or tryptophan. The order of the fields is V gene, J gene, clone size, D gene, CDR3 DNA, CDR3 protein. The D gene is left open where the match is weak. Where a row states a size, it is once, few, many or the class of an expanded clone; other rows omit it.

>TRBV6-5|TRBJ2-7|-|-
TGTGCCAGCAGTTACGGGGGTCCCCCCAACGAGCAGTACTTC
CASSYGGPPNEQYF
>TRBV11-2|TRBJ1-2|-|-
TGTGCCAGCAGCCCCCTCCAAGCTAACTATGGCTACACCTTC
CASSPLQANYGYTF
>TRBV20-1|TRBJ2-7|-|TRBD2
TGCAGTGCTAGGAGGGGACTAGCGGGGGCCTACGAGCAGTACTTC
CSARRGLAGAYEQYF
>TRBV6-1|TRBJ2-5|-|-
TGTGCCAGCAGTGAGCCCCCGTCCGGGAGCCAAGAGACCCAGTACTTC
CASSEPPSGSQETQYF
>TRBV2|TRBJ2-7|many|TRBD1
TGTGCCAGCAGTTCGGACAGGCGATCCTACGAGCAGTACTTC
CASSSDRRSYEQYF
>TRBV4-2|TRBJ1-4|-|-
TGTGCCAGCAGCCCGCGCCCTAGTGGGGCAGATGAAAAACTGTTTTTT
CASSPRPSGADEKLFF
>TRBV4-2|TRBJ2-2|-|TRBD1
TGTGCCAGCAGCCAAGAGCTTGGGGGACAGGGAGCGACCGGGGAGCTGTTTTTT
CASSQELGGQGATGELFF
>TRBV5-1|TRBJ1-4|-|-
TGCGCCAGCAGCCCCGAAGCGGGGGAAATAGGAAAACTGTTTTTT
CASSPEAGEIGKLFF
>TRBV7-9|TRBJ1-6|few|-
TGTGCCAGCAGCCCTATGGGCGCAGCCACACCCCTCCACTTT
CASSPMGAATPLHF
>TRBV28|TRBJ2-5|-|-
TGTGCCAGCAGTTTAGGACAACGAACAGGATACCAAGAGACCCAGTACTTC
CASSLGQRTGYQETQYF
>TRBV3-1|TRBJ2-1|few|-
TGTGCCAGCAGCCAAGAGTACCTGAGCTCCTACAATGAGCAGTTCTTC
CASSQEYLSSYNEQFF
>TRBV9|TRBJ2-1|few|-
TGTGCCAGCAGCGTATTTTGGGTAAGCTCCTACAATGAGCAGTTCTTC
CASSVFWVSSYNEQFF
>TRBV6-5|TRBJ2-7|-|TRBD1
TGTGCCAGCAAGCGGACAGGGGGGTACGAGCAGTACTTC
CASKRTGGYEQYF
>TRBV3-1|TRBJ1-5|-|-
TGTGCCTGCAGCCTGTCCTGGAATAATCAGCCCCAGCATTTT
CACSLSWNNQPQHF
>TRBV20-1|TRBJ2-5|few|-
TGCAGTGCCAGAAGGCGGGGTGGGGAGACCCAGTACTTC
CSARRRGGETQYF
>TRBV7-2|TRBJ2-6|few|-
TGTGCCAGCAGCAAGAGAAACCCCATTATCCCTGGGGCCAACGTCCTGACTTTC
CASSKRNPIIPGANVLTF
>TRBV20-1|TRBJ2-1|few|-
TGCAGTGCTAGAGGGCCCAACCGGGACAGAGGTTGGGGAGGGGTTTACAATGAGCAGTTCTTC
CSARGPNRDRGWGGVYNEQFF
>TRBV5-1|TRBJ1-2|few|TRBD1
TGCGCCAGCAGCACCGGACAGGTGGGCGGCTACACCTTC
CASSTGQVGGYTF
>TRBV7-9|TRBJ2-5|-|-
TGTGCCAGCAGTTCTCGGACTTTACAAGAGACCCAGTACTTC
CASSSRTLQETQYF
>TRBV11-2|TRBJ1-1|few|TRBD1
TGTGCCAGCAGCCTAACAGGGGGCCGGTACACTGAAGCTTTCTTT
CASSLTGGRYTEAFF
>TRBV5-1|TRBJ2-5|-|-
TGCGCCAGCAGCAAAGGGAGCGGAGAGACCCAGTACTTC
CASSKGSGETQYF
>TRBV2|TRBJ2-5|few|TRBD1
TGTGCCAGCAGTGGGGACAGTGGCCTGGAGTACTTC
CASSGDSGLEYF
>TRBV12-3/TRBV12-4|TRBJ2-7|-|-
TGTGCCAGCACCCGGGACACTTCCTACGAGCAGTACTTC
CASTRDTSYEQYF
>TRBV20-1|TRBJ2-5|-|-
TGCAGTGCTAGGCCTGGGATCCCCGCGTACCAAGAGACCCAGTACTTC
CSARPGIPAYQETQYF
>TRBV4-1|TRBJ2-5|few|-
TGCGCCAGCAGCCTTCAACCAGGGGACCAAGAGACCCAGTACTTC
CASSLQPGDQETQYF
>TRBV3-1|TRBJ2-5|-|TRBD2
TGTGCCAGCAGCCTCCCCCAAGGTAGCGGGGGTGGGACCCAGTACTTC
CASSLPQGSGGGTQYF
>TRBV13|TRBJ1-1|few|-
TGTGCCAGCAGCTTAGAAGGGCAGGTTAGCACTGAAGCTTTCTTT
CASSLEGQVSTEAFF
>TRBV6-1|TRBJ1-2|few|-
TGTGCCAGCAGTTTCAGTCAGGACGTCTATGGCTACACCTTC
CASSFSQDVYGYTF
>TRBV7-9|TRBJ2-6|-|-
TGTGCCAGCAGCTCAGCCCCTGGGCCTGGGGCCAACGTCCTGACTTTC
CASSSAPGPGANVLTF
>TRBV5-1|TRBJ2-1|-|-
TGCGCCAGCAGCTTGAATACCCGGGACACTAGGAATGAGCAGTTCTTC
CASSLNTRDTRNEQFF
>TRBV29-1|TRBJ2-5|once|-
TGCAGCGTTGACCCCTCCTACGGAGAGACCCAGTACTTC
CSVDPSYGETQYF
>TRBV12-3/TRBV12-4|TRBJ2-3|-|TRBD2
TGTGCCAACAGTTCCATAGCGGGGGGTAATACAGATACGCAGTATTTT
CANSSIAGGNTDTQYF
>TRBV5-1|TRBJ2-5|-|TRBD1
TGCGCCAGCAGCGCGATTCCGGGACAGGAAGAGACCCAGTACTTC
CASSAIPGQEETQYF
>TRBV6-5|TRBJ1-2|few|TRBD1
TGTGCCAGCAGTTACACCCGGACAGGGGGCAAGTATGGCTACACCTTC
CASSYTRTGGKYGYTF
>TRBV18|TRBJ1-5|few|-
TGTGCCAGCTCACCTCAGGATGGGCCCCAGCATTTT
CASSPQDGPQHF
>TRBV28|TRBJ1-3|-|-
TGTGCCAGCAGTTTATCTCAGTCCCGGGACAACGGGCATTTT
CASSLSQSRDNGHF
>TRBV3-1|TRBJ2-7|-|-
TGTGCCAGCAGCCAATGGGACAAAAACTACGAGCAGTACTTC
CASSQWDKNYEQYF
>TRBV10-3|TRBJ1-1|-|-
TGTGCCATCAGAAACAGGGAGGACACTGAAGCTTTCTTT
CAIRNREDTEAFF
>TRBV4-1|TRBJ2-7|-|-
TGCGCCAGCAGCCCCCGTGGGAACGAGCAGTACTTC
CASSPRGNEQYF
>TRBV6-1|TRBJ2-7|few|-
TGTGCCAGCAGGACTATCAGGAATGTACGAGAGCAGTACTTC
CASRTIRNVREQYF
>TRBV7-9|TRBJ2-7|many|TRBD1
TGTGCCAGCAGCCCCGGGACAGCAACCTACGAGCAGTACTTC
CASSPGTATYEQYF
>TRBV2|TRBJ2-3|many|-
TGTGCCAGCAGTCTACTCGTCACAGATACGCAGTATTTT
CASSLLVTDTQYF
>TRBV24-1|TRBJ2-2|-|-
TGTGCCACCAGTGATATCAACACACCTACCGGGGAGCTGTTTTTT
CATSDINTPTGELFF
>TRBV20-1|TRBJ1-1|-|-
TGCAGTGCTAGAAAGGCGGAGCGTTACTCTTACGCTGAAGCTTTCTTT
CSARKAERYSYAEAFF
>TRBV20-1|TRBJ1-2|few|-
TGCAGTGCTAGAGATCTGGGTACGGGGGGCGGCGGCTACACCTTC
CSARDLGTGGGGYTF
>TRBV5-1|TRBJ1-1|-|-
TGCGCCAGCAGAATAGACTATAGGGGGAACACTGAAGCTTTCTTT
CASRIDYRGNTEAFF
>TRBV28|TRBJ1-6|many|TRBD1
TGTGCCAGCAGTCCGACGACAGGGGGGTATAATTCACCCCTCCACTTT
CASSPTTGGYNSPLHF
>TRBV4-1|TRBJ2-6|few|TRBD1
TGCGCCAGCAGCCAAGAGGCAGGGGGCACGGCTGGGGCCAACGTCCTGACTTTC
CASSQEAGGTAGANVLTF
>TRBV29-1|TRBJ1-1|once|-
TGCAGCGCAAGGGACGCCATGAACACTGAAGCTTTCTTT
CSARDAMNTEAFF
>TRBV5-1|TRBJ1-1|-|TRBD1
TGCGCCAGCAGCTTGGTGGACAGGGGCGCTAATGCGAACACTGAAGCTTTCTTT
CASSLVDRGANANTEAFF
>TRBV5-1|TRBJ2-5|-|TRBD2
TGCGCCAGCAGCAGCAATAGCGGGGCGGCGAAGACCCAGTACTTC
CASSSNSGAAKTQYF
>TRBV7-9|TRBJ2-3|-|-
TGTGCCAGCAGCCCAAGGGGGGGCGATTCCTACACAGATACGCAGTATTTT
CASSPRGGDSYTDTQYF
>TRBV5-1|TRBJ1-1|-|TRBD1
TGCGCCAGCAGCTCGAGACAGGGGCGACCGAACACTGAAGCTTTCTTT
CASSSRQGRPNTEAFF
>TRBV4-2|TRBJ2-2|-|-
TGTGCCAGCAGCCAAGGCGCGTTAGGGCCCGGGGAGCTGTTTTTT
CASSQGALGPGELFF
>TRBV29-1|TRBJ2-4|-|-
TGCAGCGTCCCCGACATGTTGAACATTCAGTACTTC
CSVPDMLNIQYF